This T cell receptor beta chain was captured in a study of T cell responses to AZD1222 COVID-19 vaccine. Study findings and constraints: Clonal diversity may have been underestimated in mostly white British donors. Spike as a whole was targeted by vaccine-associated CD4 TCRs, dominant at 160-218 and 743-854. Spike-specific TCRs gained breadth and depth after people received two AZD1222 doses. Repertoire collection took place solely once the T cell response had peaked.

On this clone itself: Its antigen is undetermined.

The CDR3 length is 14 residues. Trimming took 4 bases from V and 8 from J, leaving 16 bases between them. CDR1 SGHRS and CDR2 YFSETQ come from the germline V gene. TCRdb's table, derived via immunoSEQ multiplex PCR, lists solely in-frame clones and lacks some. The table includes some 280,000 clones, 90% to 95% detected once. The chain joins TRBV5-1 to TRBJ2-1; possibly TRBD1 or TRBD2 for D (6 bases each). Source: peripheral blood, taken 28 days after the second AZD1222 dose. This TCR was recovered from an adult who received the AZD1222 COVID-19 vaccine. CDR3: CASSPTGAGYEQFF. The DNA for the CDR3 is TGCGCCAGCAGCCCGACGGGGGCAGGGTATGAGCAGTTCTTC.